The 8 T cell receptor beta chains below were found in one sample sequenced in a study of cytomegalovirus exposure and HLA in healthy donors. The study ran its PCR with 60 Vbeta and 13 Jbeta primers. Profiling relied on immunoSEQ multiplex PCR, and the TCRdb table lists in-frame clones only, not all of them. This sample has under 200,000 clones; about four fifths occur once, and the top ten carry 1%. The sequencing input was PBMCs. The receptors were sampled from a woman between 45 and 65 years old in good health and CMV-seropositive.

The chain recombines TRBV29-1 with TRBJ2-2, with 8 nucleotides matching TRBD1. The CDR3 is 13 amino acids. V shed 4 bases and J 7 bases; nucleotides not matched to a gene: 5. Germline V gives CDR1 SQVTM, CDR2 ANQGSEA. DNA for the CDR3: TGCAGCGTTGGACAGGGGCTCGGCGGGGAGCTGTTTTTT. Translating it yields CSVGQGLGGELFF.

CDR3 DNA: TGTGCCAGCAGCGGAGGGGGCTCGTGGGGTCAGCCCCAGCATTTT. Encoded protein: CASSGGGSWGQPQHF. The chain employs TRBV6-5 and TRBJ1-5; the match to TRBD1 covers 7 bases. The CDR3 loop spans 15 amino acids. Unmatched junction bases numbered 11, after V lost 6 bases and J lost 6 bases. Per the germline V gene, CDR1 is MNHEY and CDR2 is SVGAGI.

The genes are TRBV5-1 and TRBJ1-2, with TRBD1 identical over 8 bases. CDR3 length: 14 amino acids. V gave up 2 bases and J gave up 7 bases; unmatched junction bases: 7. CDR1 SGHRS and CDR2 YFSETQ come from the germline V gene. The CDR3 spells CASSFAGGESGYTF. The CDR3 region has the DNA TGCGCCAGCAGCTTTGCAGGGGGCGAAAGTGGCTACACCTTC.

The rearrangement uses TRBV9 and TRBJ2-3; a weak D match, TRBD1 (6 bases). The CDR3 is 15 residues long. Trimming removed 4 bases at V and 7 bases at J, with 19 bases between. The germline gives CDR1 SGDLS, CDR2 YYNGEE. The CDR3 spells CASSPSAGTINTQYF. For the CDR3, the DNA is TGTGCCAGCAGCCCATCAGCCGGGACAATAAATACGCAGTATTTT.

This clone came up once. The chain uses TRBV5-1 and TRBJ1-6; 10 bases are a match to TRBD1. The junction had 4 bases not matched to a gene; V was cut back by 5 bases and J by 8 bases. CDR3 length: 14 residues. Germline V gene sequence: CDR1 SGHRS, CDR2 YFSETQ. The CDR3 loop reads CASSRGTGDSPLHF. The CDR3 DNA sequence: TGCGCCAGCAGTCGTGGGACAGGGGATTCACCCCTCCACTTT. Using reference TRBV5-1 and TRBJ1-6 for the parts outside the CDR3, the full variable domain is KAGVTQTPRYLIKTRGQQVTLSCSPISGHRSVSWYQQTPGQGLQFLFEYFSETQRNKGNFPGRFSGRQFSNSRSEMNVSTLELGDSALYLCASSRGTGDSPLHFGNGTRLTVT.

The gene calls are TRBV5-4 and TRBJ2-7, with 11 bases aligning to TRBD2. Trimming cost V 4 bases and J 1 base; bases outside gene matches: 4. The CDR3 covers 15 residues. Germline V CDR1 and CDR2: SGHNT, YYREEE (reference sequence). The CDR3 DNA is TGTGCCAGCAGCACGGGACTAGCGGTTTCCTACGAGCAGTACTTC. Translation: CASSTGLAVSYEQYF.

The chain uses TRBV27 and TRBJ1-1; TRBD1 matches 7 bases. The CDR3 extends over 14 amino acids. V was pared by 2 bases and J by 7 bases, with 7 bases of the junction left unmatched. Germline CDR1 is MNHEY and CDR2 is SMNVEV (reference sequence). Written as DNA, the CDR3 is TGTGCCAGCAGTTTAGCAGGGGGTTTCGGTGAAGCTTTCTTT. Its protein product is CASSLAGGFGEAFF.

V gene TRBV7-2 combines with J gene TRBJ1-2, with no clear D. The CDR3 loop spans 12 amino acids. Germline V lookup: CDR1 SGHTA, CDR2 FQGNSA. Trimming pared 1 base from V and 8 bases from J, leaving 8 bases between. This chain's CDR3 is CASSLDGRGYTF. The CDR3 region has the DNA TGTGCCAGCAGCTTAGACGGGAGAGGCTACACCTTC.